Presented here are 10 T cell receptor beta chains from one specimen sequenced in a study of T cell repertoires in ileal Crohn's disease. Sequenced by immunoSEQ multiplex PCR; TCRdb stores in-frame clones only, minus some. The sample has over 15,000 clones; approximately 70% are singletons. As for time point: neoterminal ileum biopsy at postoperative endoscopy, about 6 months after surgery. The sample was ileal tissue. Source of these receptors: an adult with Crohn's disease.

V and J are TRBV5-4 and TRBJ2-1; D uncertain. The length of the CDR3 is 15 residues. Trimming stripped 2 bases from V and 3 bases from J, with 12 bases between. Germline CDR1 reads SGHNT; CDR2 reads YYREEE (reference sequence). DNA of the CDR3: TGTGCCAGCAGCTTCGGTGCAGGCTTCTACAATGAGCAGTTCTTC. This gives the protein CASSFGAGFYNEQFF. Drawing the rest from reference TRBV5-4 and TRBJ2-1, the complete variable domain is ETGVTQSPTHLIKTRGQQVTLRCSSQSGHNTVSWYQQALGQGPQFIFQYYREEENGRGNFPPRFSGLQFPNYSSELNVNALELDDSALYLCASSFGAGFYNEQFFGPGTRLTVL.

The chain combines TRBV19 with TRBJ1-5; D unresolved. V lost 1 base and J 7 bases, leaving 11 bases between the germline ends. Germline V gives CDR1 LNHDA, CDR2 SQIVND (reference sequence). This CDR3 comprises 14 residues. Here the CDR3 reads CASSIGRYQQPQHF. The CDR3 nucleotides read TGTGCCAGTAGTATAGGGCGGTATCAACAGCCCCAGCATTTT.

The rearrangement uses TRBV5-1 and TRBJ2-7; 8 nucleotides agree with TRBD2. V was pared by 4 bases and J by 0 bases, with 6 bases of the junction left unmatched. The germline gives CDR1 SGHRS, CDR2 YFSETQ. The CDR3 runs to 15 residues. The CDR3 region has the DNA TGCGCCAGCAGCCCGGGACTAGGGGCCTCCTACGAGCAGTACTTC. It specifies CASSPGLGASYEQYF.

The gene calls are TRBV14 and TRBJ2-3; D not certain. The CDR3 sequence is 11 residues long. Germline assignment: CDR1 SGHDN and CDR2 FVKESK. Between the trimmed V and J ends, which lost 4 bases and 5 bases, there was a span of 4 bases. CDR3 coding DNA: TGTGCCAGCAGCCGCAGAGATACGCAGTATTTT. Translating gives CASSRRDTQYF.

The chain combines TRBV18 with TRBJ2-3; 7 nucleotides align to TRBD2. Unmatched junction bases numbered 6, after V lost 3 bases and J lost 6 bases. There are 14 residues in the CDR3. From germline, CDR1 is KGHSH and CDR2 LQKENI. For the CDR3, the DNA is TGTGCCAGCTCACCTAGCGGGCCCCAGGATACGCAGTATTTT. Its protein product is CASSPSGPQDTQYF.

In the case of this clone: No DNA is shown, since the ends of the CDR3 on it are uncertain; the CDR3 is the one TCRdb lists. The rearrangement joins TRBV6-5 to TRBJ1-1; TRBD1 is taken as the D call from the table, unchecked against the DNA. The CDR3 is 15 amino acids long, termini counted. CDR1 is MNHEY and CDR2 is SVGAGI in the germline V gene. The CDR3 spells CASSTSTGGHTEAFF.

The V and J genes are TRBV30 and TRBJ1-5; 9 bases align to TRBD1. Germline CDR1 reads GTSNPN; CDR2 reads SVGIG (reference sequence). The CDR3 runs 14 residues. The junction had 9 bases not matched to a gene; V was cut back by 5 bases and J by 7 bases. The chain's CDR3 is CAWATGGPWQPQHF. DNA for the CDR3: TGTGCCTGGGCCACAGGGGGCCCATGGCAGCCCCAGCATTTT.

The rearrangement links TRBV7-2 to TRBJ1-1, with D maybe TRBD1 (5 bases). Germline CDR1 and CDR2: SGHTA and FQGNSA. This CDR3 has 15 residues. Trimming stripped 1 base from V and 4 bases from J, with 13 bases between. The CDR3, as DNA: TGTGCCAGCAGCTTAGTCGGGGGGGTAACCACTGAAGCTTTCTTT. Encoded protein: CASSLVGGVTTEAFF.

The chain is built from TRBV7-9 and TRBJ2-3; D not certain. Germline V gene lookup returns CDR1 SEHNR and CDR2 FQNEAQ (reference sequence). V was shortened by 0 bases and J by 0 bases, with 16 bases between the two germline ends. The CDR3 runs to 18 residues. The CDR3 loop reads CASSLALYTVLSTDTQYF. The CDR3 DNA follows: TGTGCCAGCAGCTTAGCGCTGTACACAGTGCTGAGCACAGATACGCAGTATTTT.

The CDR3 DNA sequence: TGTGCCAGCAGCGGGCCCCAAGAGACCCAGTACTTC. Translating it yields CASSGPQETQYF. The gene calls are TRBV9 and TRBJ2-5; D is unclear. CDR3 length: 12 residues. V gave up 3 bases and J gave up 1 base, with 4 bases separating them. CDR1 and CDR2 (germline): SGDLS, YYNGEE.